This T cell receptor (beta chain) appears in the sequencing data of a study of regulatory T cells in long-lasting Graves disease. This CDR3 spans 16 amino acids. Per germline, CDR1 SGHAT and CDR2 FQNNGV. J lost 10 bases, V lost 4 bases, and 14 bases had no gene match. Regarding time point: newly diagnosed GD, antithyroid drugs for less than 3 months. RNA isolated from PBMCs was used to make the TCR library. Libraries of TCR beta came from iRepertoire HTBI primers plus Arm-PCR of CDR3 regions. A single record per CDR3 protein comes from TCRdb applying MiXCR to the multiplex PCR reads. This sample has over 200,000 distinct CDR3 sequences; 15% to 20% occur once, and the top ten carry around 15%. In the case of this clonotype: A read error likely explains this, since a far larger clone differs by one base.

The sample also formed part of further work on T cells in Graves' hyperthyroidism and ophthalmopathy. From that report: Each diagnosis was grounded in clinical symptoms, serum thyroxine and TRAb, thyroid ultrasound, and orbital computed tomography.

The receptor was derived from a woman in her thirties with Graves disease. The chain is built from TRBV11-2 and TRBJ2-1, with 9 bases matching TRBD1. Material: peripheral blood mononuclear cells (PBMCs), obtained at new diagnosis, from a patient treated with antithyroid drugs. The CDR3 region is CASSSPRDRVTYEQFF. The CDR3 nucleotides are TGTGCCAGCAGCTCCCCAAGGGACAGGGTAACCTACGAGCAGTTCTTC.